The 13 T cell receptor beta chains listed next were all sequenced from one sample in a study of T-cell reconstitution after alpha-beta-depleted transplantation in children. This sample's TCRbeta library carried unique molecular identifier barcodes. Each CDR3 protein gets one entry after TCRdb re-called the PCR reads with MiXCR. The sample has some 190,000 distinct CDR3 sequences, over 8.5% seen once. The sequences come from PBMCs, collected before TCRalphabeta/CD19-depleted stem cell transplant. The receptors stem from a boy younger than 10 with acute myeloid leukemia, due to receive a stem cell transplant.

Comment on this clonotype: This may be a read error: a much more frequent sequence differs by one nucleotide. The chain carries TRBV20-1 and TRBJ2-1; D gene uncertain. Germline lookup yields CDR1 DFQATT and CDR2 SNEGSKA (reference sequence). CDR3 length equals 14 residues. Written as DNA, the CDR3 is TGCACTGCTTCCGTAGCTAGCTCCTACAATGAGCAGTTCTTC. This translates into CTASVASSYNEQFF.

The chain uses TRBV27 and TRBJ2-1, with 10 bases matching TRBD2. Germline assignment: CDR1 MNHEY and CDR2 SMNVEV (reference sequence). This CDR3 comprises 20 residues. V dropped 3 bases and J dropped 0; count of bases not matched to a gene: 14. This CDR3 reads CASSFYGLAGVSASYNEQFF. The CDR3 DNA reads as TGTGCCAGCAGTTTTTACGGGCTAGCGGGAGTATCGGCCTCCTACAATGAGCAGTTCTTC.

Comments on this clonotype: A clone one base away is much larger, so this may be a read error. The chain links TRBV12-3 or TRBV12-4 to TRBJ2-1; D possibly corresponds to TRBD2 (6 bases). The CDR3 runs 13 residues. The CDR3 spells CASSMGLFNEQLF. Here the CDR3 DNA reads TGTGCCAGCAGTATGGGACTCTTCAATGAGCAGCTCTTC.

This clonotype was found many times. V and J are TRBV21-1 and TRBJ2-7. TRBV21-1 is termed a pseudogene. The CDR3 extends over 13 amino acids. CDR3 coding DNA: TGTGCCAGCAGCAAAGGAGCCTCCTACGAGCAGTACGTC. It encodes CASSKGASYEQYV.

This clonotype occurred many times. The gene calls are TRBV7-8 and TRBJ1-1, with no clear D. Trimming took 3 bases from V and 0 from J, leaving 23 bases between them. Germline assignment: CDR1 SGHVS and CDR2 FQNEAQ. CDR3 size: 19 residues. The CDR3 DNA sequence: TGTGCCAGCAGCTTCCGCTTGGAAGGAGCAGCCGACATGAACACTGAAGCTTTCTTT. Translating gives CASSFRLEGAADMNTEAFF. Combining the CDR3 with reference TRBV7-8 and TRBJ1-1 gives the whole variable domain GAGVSQSPRYKVAKRGQDVALRCDPISGHVSLFWYQQALGQGPEFLTYFQNEAQLDKSGLPSDRFFAERPEGSVSTLKIQRTQQEDSAVYLCASSFRLEGAADMNTEAFFGQGTRLTVV.

This clonotype has a count of ten or more. The chain joins TRBV21-1 to TRBJ1-1. TRBV21-1 is a pseudogene segment. The CDR3 is 14 residues long. The CDR3 DNA follows: TGTGCCAGCAGCTCACGCGACAGGATCACTGAAGCTTTCTTT. Translating gives CASSSRDRITEAFF.

This clonotype was seen many times. The chain is built from TRBV28 and TRBJ2-2, with TRBD2 matching 9 bases. The CDR3 runs 15 residues. Germline values: CDR1 MDHEN, CDR2 SYDVKM. V trimming: 8 bases; J trimming: 5 bases; junction bases outside the gene matches: 9. CDR3 sequence (DNA): TGTGCCAGCGTAAATAGCGGGAGTGGAACCGGGGAGCTGTTTTTT. Translating gives CASVNSGSGTGELFF.

This clonotype was counted at least ten times. The J gene is TRBJ1-6, the V gene TRBV4-2; 7 nucleotides agree with TRBD1. Per the germline V gene, CDR1 is LGHNA and CDR2 is YNFKEQ. CDR3 length: 16 amino acids. With V trimmed by 0 bases and J by 6 bases, 5 bases remained unmatched. CDR3 DNA sequence: TGTGCCAGCAGCCAAGAGCAGGCAGGGGGTAATTCACCCCTCCACTTT. This translates into CASSQEQAGGNSPLHF.

This clonotype was counted ten times or more. This chain links TRBV5-1 with TRBJ2-1, with D hard to call. The V gene lost 6 bases and the J gene lost 6 bases, with 16 bases spanning the gap. There are 14 residues in the CDR3. The germline CDR1 and CDR2 sequences are SGHRS and YFSETQ. The CDR3 here is CASTRTRETNEQFF. The CDR3 nucleotides are TGCGCCAGCACGAGGACGAGAGAGACCAATGAGCAGTTCTTC.

This clonotype was counted at least ten times. J is TRBJ1-1 and V is TRBV25-1; possible D gene TRBD1, 5 bases. The CDR3 totals 14 residues. Trimming cost V 0 bases and J 1 base, with 6 bases left between them. CDR1 MGHDK and CDR2 SYGVNS come from the germline V gene. CDR3 sequence: CASSEYGGNTEAFF. The CDR3 nucleotides are TGTGCCAGCAGTGAATATGGGGGGAACACTGAAGCTTTCTTT.

The table lists this clonotype with many counts. The chain recombines TRBV12-3 or TRBV12-4 with TRBJ1-1; D not resolved. Deletions cut 5 bases from V and 4 bases from J, with 11 bases between. The CDR3 extends over 13 amino acids. CDR3 in DNA: TGTGCCAGCAGTCGCGCCGAGAGCACTGAAGCTTTCTTT. This translates into CASSRAESTEAFF.

This clonotype was seen many times. The chain employs TRBV12-3 or TRBV12-4 and TRBJ2-3; 7 bases map to TRBD2. The CDR3 totals 16 residues. Unmatched junction bases numbered 9, after V lost 3 bases and J lost 3 bases. The CDR3 bases are TGTGCCAGCAGTTTTTGGGCCGGGAGGAGGACAGATACGCAGTATTTT. It translates to CASSFWAGRRTDTQYF.

Regarding this clonotype: A much larger clone is a single base away; this may be a read error. The chain uses TRBV20-1 and TRBJ1-2; no reliable D call. Germline CDR1 DFQATT, CDR2 SNEGSKA (reference sequence). V gave up 0 bases and J gave up 12 bases, with 20 bases separating them. The CDR3 contains 14 residues. This CDR3 reads CSARDSVTMAGDTF. As DNA, the CDR3 is TGCAGTGCTAGAGATTCAGTGACTATGGCGGGCGACACCTTC.